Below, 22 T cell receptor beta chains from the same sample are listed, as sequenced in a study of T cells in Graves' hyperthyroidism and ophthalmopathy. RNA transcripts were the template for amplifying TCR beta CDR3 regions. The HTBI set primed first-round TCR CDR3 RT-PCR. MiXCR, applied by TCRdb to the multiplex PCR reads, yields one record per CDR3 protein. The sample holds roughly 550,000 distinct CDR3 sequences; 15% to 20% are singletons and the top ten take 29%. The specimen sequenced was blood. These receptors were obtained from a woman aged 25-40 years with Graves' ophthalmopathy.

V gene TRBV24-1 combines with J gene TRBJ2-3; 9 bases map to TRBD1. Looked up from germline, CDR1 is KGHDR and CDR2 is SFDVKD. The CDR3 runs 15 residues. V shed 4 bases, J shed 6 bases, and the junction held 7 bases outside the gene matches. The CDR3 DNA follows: TGTGCCACCAGTGACCCCCTCACAGGGGGCGATACGCAGTATTTT. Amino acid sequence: CATSDPLTGGDTQYF.

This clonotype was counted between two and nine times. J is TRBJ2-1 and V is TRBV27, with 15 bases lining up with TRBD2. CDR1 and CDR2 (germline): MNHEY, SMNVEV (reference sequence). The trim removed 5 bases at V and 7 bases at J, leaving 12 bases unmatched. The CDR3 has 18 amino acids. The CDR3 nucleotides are TGTGCCAGCAGTCCCAGGGGGACTAGCGGGAGGTTCTTTAATGAGCAGTTCTTC. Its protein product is CASSPRGTSGRFFNEQFF.

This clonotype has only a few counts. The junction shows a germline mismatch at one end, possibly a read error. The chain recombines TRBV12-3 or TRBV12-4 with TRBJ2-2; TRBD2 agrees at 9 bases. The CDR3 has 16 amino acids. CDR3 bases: TGTGCCAGCAGGAAAGTGCGGACTAGCGACACCGGGGAGCCGTTTTTT. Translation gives CASRKVRTSDTGEPFF.

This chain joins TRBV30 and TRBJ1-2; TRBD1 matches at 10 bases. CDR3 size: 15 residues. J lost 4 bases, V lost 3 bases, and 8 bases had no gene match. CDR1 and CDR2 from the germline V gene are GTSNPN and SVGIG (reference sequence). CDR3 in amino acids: CAWSADRGRIYGYTF. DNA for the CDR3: TGTGCCTGGAGCGCAGACAGGGGGCGAATCTATGGCTACACCTTC.

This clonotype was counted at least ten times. The CDR3 nucleotides read TGTGCCACCACCCCGAGCAGGCAGCCAAATCAGCCCCAGCATTTT. It specifies CATTPSRQPNQPQHF. This rearrangement joins TRBV15 to TRBJ1-5; no clear D gene. Trimming pared 7 bases from V and 4 bases from J, leaving 17 bases between. There are 15 residues in the CDR3. Germline V lookup: CDR1 LNHNV, CDR2 YYDKDF (reference sequence).

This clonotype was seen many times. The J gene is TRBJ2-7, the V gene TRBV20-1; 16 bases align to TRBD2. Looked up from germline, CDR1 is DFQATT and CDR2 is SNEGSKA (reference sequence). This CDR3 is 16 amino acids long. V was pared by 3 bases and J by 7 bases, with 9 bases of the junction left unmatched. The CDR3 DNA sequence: TGCAGTGCTAGCTCCGGGACTAGCGGGAGGGCCGGTGAGCAGTACTTC. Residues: CSASSGTSGRAGEQYF.

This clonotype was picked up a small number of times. This chain's CDR3 is CATSEAGTENYGYTF. The CDR3, as DNA: TGTGCCACCAGTGAGGCCGGGACTGAGAACTATGGCTACACCTTC. The chain couples TRBV24-1 to TRBJ1-2; maybe TRBD1 (5 bases). There are 15 residues in the CDR3. The germline gives CDR1 KGHDR, CDR2 SFDVKD. V lost 4 bases and J lost 2, with 13 bases in between.

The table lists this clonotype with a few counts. This CDR3 is CASSPSGRAGTDTQYF. The CDR3 nucleotides read TGTGCCAGCAGCCCTAGCGGGAGGGCGGGGACAGATACGCAGTATTTT. The rearrangement uses TRBV7-2 and TRBJ2-3; TRBD2 matches 12 bases. CDR1 is SGHTA and CDR2 is FQGNSA in the germline V gene. This CDR3 is 16 amino acids long. Trimming cost V 5 bases and J 3 bases; bases outside gene matches: 6.

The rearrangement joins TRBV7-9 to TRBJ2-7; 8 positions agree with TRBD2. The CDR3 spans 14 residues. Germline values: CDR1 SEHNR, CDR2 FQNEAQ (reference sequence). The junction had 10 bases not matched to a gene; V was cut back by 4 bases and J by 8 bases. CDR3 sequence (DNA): TGTGCCAGCAGCTCCGAAGCGGGAGAAGGGCAGCAGTACTTC. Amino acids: CASSSEAGEGQQYF.

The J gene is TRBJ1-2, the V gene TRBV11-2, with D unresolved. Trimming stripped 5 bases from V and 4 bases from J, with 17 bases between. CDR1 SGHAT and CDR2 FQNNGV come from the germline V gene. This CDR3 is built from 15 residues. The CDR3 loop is CASSPPGNSVYGYTF. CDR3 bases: TGTGCCAGCAGCCCCCCTGGGAATAGTGTCTATGGCTACACCTTC.

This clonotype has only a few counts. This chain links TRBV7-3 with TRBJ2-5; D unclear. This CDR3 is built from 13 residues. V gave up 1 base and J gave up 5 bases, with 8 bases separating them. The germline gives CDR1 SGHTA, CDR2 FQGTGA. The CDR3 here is CASSLSYLETQYF. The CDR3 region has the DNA TGTGCCAGCAGCTTAAGTTACCTCGAGACCCAGTACTTC.

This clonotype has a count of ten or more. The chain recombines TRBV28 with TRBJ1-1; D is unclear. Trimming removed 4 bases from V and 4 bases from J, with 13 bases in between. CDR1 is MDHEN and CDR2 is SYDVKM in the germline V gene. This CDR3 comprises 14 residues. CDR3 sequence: CASSSPRLRTEAFF. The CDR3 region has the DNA TGTGCCAGCAGTTCCCCAAGGTTGCGCACTGAAGCTTTCTTT.

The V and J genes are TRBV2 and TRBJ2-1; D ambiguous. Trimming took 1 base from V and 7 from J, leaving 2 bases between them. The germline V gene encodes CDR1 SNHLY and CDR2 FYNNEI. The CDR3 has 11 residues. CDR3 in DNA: TGTGCCAGCAGTGAAGTTAATGAGCAGTTCTTC. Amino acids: CASSEVNEQFF.

CDR3 nucleotide sequence: TGTGCCAGCAGTTTGTCGTACCAGTTCAATTCACCCCTCCACTTT. Protein sequence: CASSLSYQFNSPLHF. The chain carries TRBV28 and TRBJ1-6; D gene ambiguous. The CDR3 has 15 residues. CDR1 is MDHEN, CDR2 SYDVKM, per germline. V was trimmed by 3 bases and J by 7 bases, leaving 13 bases between them.

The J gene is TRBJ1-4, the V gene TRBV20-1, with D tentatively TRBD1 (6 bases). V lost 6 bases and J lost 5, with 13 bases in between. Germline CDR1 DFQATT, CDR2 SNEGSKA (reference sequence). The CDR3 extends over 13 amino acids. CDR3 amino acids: CSAPLRGNEKLFF. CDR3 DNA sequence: TGCAGTGCCCCCCTGAGGGGGAATGAAAAACTGTTTTTT.

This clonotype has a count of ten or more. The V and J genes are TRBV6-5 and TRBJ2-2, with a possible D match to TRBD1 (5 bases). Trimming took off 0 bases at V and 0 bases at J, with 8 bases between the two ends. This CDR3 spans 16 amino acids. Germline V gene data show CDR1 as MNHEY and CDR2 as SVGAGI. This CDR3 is CASSYSTATNTGELFF. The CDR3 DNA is TGTGCCAGCAGTTACTCGACAGCAACGAACACCGGGGAGCTGTTTTTT.

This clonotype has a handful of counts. The DNA for the CDR3 is TGTGCCAGCAGCCCCGAAGACAGGGATAATTCACCCCTCCACTTT. Translation gives CASSPEDRDNSPLHF. This rearrangement joins TRBV7-9 to TRBJ1-6; 7 nucleotides align to TRBD1. This CDR3 has 15 amino acids. CDR1 is SEHNR and CDR2 is FQNEAQ in the germline V gene (reference sequence). V shed 5 bases and J 5 bases; nucleotides not matched to a gene: 6.

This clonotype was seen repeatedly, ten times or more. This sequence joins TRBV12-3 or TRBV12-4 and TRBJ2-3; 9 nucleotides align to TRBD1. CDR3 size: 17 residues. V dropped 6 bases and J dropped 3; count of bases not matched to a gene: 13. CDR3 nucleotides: TGTGCCAGCAGCCCCCTACCAATGGACAGGGGAACAGATACGCAGTATTTT. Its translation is CASSPLPMDRGTDTQYF.

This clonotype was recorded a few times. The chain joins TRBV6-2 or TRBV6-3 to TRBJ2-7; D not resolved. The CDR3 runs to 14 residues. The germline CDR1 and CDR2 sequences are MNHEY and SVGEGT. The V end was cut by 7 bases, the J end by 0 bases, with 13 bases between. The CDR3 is CASTPDSYSYEQYF. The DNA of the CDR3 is TGTGCCAGCACCCCGGATTCTTACTCCTACGAGCAGTACTTC.

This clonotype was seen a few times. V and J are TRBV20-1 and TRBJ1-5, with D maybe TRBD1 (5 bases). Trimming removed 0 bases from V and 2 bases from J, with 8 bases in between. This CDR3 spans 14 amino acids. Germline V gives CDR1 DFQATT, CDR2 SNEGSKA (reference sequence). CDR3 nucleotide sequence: TGCAGTGCTAGAGATGCCAGGGGCAATCAGCCCCAGCATTTT. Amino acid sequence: CSARDARGNQPQHF.

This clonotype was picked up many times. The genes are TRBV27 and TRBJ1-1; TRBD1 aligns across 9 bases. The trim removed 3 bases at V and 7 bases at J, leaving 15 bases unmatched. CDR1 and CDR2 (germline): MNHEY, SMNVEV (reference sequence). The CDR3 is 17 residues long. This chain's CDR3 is CASSFGLYRGLHLEAFF. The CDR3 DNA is TGTGCCAGCAGTTTCGGGCTGTACAGGGGGCTCCACCTTGAAGCTTTCTTT.

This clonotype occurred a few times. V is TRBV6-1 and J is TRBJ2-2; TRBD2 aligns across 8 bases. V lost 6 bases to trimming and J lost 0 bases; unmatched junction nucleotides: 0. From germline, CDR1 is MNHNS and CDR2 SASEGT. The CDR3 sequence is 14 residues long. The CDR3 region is CASRTSANTGELFF. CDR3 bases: TGTGCCAGCAGGACTAGCGCGAACACCGGGGAGCTGTTTTTT.